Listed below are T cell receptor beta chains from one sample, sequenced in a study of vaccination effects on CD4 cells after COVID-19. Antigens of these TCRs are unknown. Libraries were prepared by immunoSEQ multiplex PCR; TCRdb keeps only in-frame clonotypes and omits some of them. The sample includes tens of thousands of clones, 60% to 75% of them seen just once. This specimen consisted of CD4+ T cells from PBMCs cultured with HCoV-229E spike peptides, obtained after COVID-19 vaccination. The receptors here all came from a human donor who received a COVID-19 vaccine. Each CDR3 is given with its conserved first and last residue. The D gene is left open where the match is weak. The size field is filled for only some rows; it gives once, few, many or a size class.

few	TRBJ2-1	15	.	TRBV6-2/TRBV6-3	CASIPGGSSYNEQFF	TGTGCCAGCATCCCCGGGGGAAGCTCCTACAATGAGCAGTTCTTC
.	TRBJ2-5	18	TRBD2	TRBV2	CASSLPGLAGGPEETQYF	TGTGCCAGCAGTTTACCGGGACTAGCGGGGGGGCCGGAGGAGACCCAGTACTTC
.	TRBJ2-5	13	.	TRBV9	CASSRGTAETQYF	TGTGCCAGCTCACGGGGGACAGCAGAGACCCAGTACTTC
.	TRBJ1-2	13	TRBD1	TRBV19	CASSIVDRDGYTF	TGTGCCAGTAGTATTGTGGACAGGGACGGCTACACCTTC
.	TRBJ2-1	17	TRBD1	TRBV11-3	CASSLGEGTGSGNEQFF	TGTGCCAGCAGCTTAGGGGAAGGGACAGGGAGTGGAAATGAGCAGTTCTTC
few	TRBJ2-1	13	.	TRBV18	CASSPGQYNEQFF	TGTGCCAGCTCACCCGGACAGTACAATGAGCAGTTCTTC
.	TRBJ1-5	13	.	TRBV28	CASSFQGGQPQHF	TGTGCCAGCAGTTTCCAGGGAGGTCAGCCCCAGCATTTT
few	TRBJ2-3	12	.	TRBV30	CAWSTGLVTQYF	TGTGCCTGGAGTACGGGGCTTGTTACGCAGTATTTT
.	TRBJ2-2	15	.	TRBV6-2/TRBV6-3	CASSYGTADTGELFF	TGTGCCAGCAGTTACGGGACGGCCGACACCGGGGAGCTGTTTTTT
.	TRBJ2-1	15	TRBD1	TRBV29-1	CSVEGDRGSYNEQFF	TGCAGCGTTGAAGGGGACAGGGGATCCTACAATGAGCAGTTCTTC
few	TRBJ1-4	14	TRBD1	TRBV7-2	CASSRTGTGTKLFF	TGTGCCAGCAGCCGGACCGGGACAGGGACGAAACTGTTTTTT
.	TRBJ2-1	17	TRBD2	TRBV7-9	CASTGSGLAGDGDEQFF	TGTGCCAGCACCGGATCCGGACTAGCGGGGGACGGCGATGAGCAGTTCTTC
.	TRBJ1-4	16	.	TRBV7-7	CASSLGVGGINEKLFF	TGTGCCAGCAGCCTTGGAGTGGGGGGAATTAATGAAAAACTGTTTTTT
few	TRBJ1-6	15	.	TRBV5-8	CASSLELGGNSPLHF	TGTGCCAGCAGCTTGGAATTAGGGGGAAATTCACCCCTCCACTTT
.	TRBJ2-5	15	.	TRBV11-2	CASSFRPENKETQYF	TGTGCCAGCAGCTTCAGACCGGAGAACAAGGAGACCCAGTACTTC
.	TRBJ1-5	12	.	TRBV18	CASSPGNQPQHF	TGTGCCAGCTCACCAGGGAATCAGCCCCAGCATTTT
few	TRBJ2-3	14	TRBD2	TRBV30	CAWRGLARGNTQYF	TGTGCCTGGAGGGGACTAGCAAGAGGGAATACGCAGTATTTT
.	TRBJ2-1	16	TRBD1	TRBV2	CASSEALGTGGNEQFF	TGTGCCAGCAGTGAAGCGCTTGGGACAGGGGGAAATGAGCAGTTCTTC
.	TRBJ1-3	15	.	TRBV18	CASSIGPDPGNTIYF	TGTGCCAGCTCGATTGGGCCCGACCCTGGAAACACCATATATTTT
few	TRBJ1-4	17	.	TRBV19	CASSSKGFGLANEKLFF	TGTGCCAGTAGTTCGAAAGGGTTCGGCTTGGCTAATGAAAAACTGTTTTTT
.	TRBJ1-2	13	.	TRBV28	CASSFLRVGGYTF	TGTGCCAGCAGTTTCCTGCGTGTAGGCGGCTACACCTTC
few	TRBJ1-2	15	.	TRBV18	CASSPNGGTNYGYTF	TGTGCCAGCTCACCCAATGGGGGAACTAACTATGGCTACACCTTC
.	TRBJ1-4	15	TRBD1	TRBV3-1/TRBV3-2	CASSLRGLTNEKLFF	TGTGCCAGCAGCCTCAGGGGGTTAACTAATGAAAAACTGTTTTTT
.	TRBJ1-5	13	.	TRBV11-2	CASSLDWVQPQHF	TGTGCCAGCAGCTTAGATTGGGTTCAGCCCCAGCATTTT
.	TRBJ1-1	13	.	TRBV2	CASRGLMNTEAFF	TGTGCCAGCAGGGGGTTGATGAACACTGAAGCTTTCTTT
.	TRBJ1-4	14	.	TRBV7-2	CASSSGGVREKLFF	TGTGCCAGCAGCTCGGGAGGGGTACGAGAAAAACTGTTTTTT
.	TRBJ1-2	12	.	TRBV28	CASRDGLSGYTF	TGTGCCAGTAGGGACGGTCTATCGGGCTACACCTTC
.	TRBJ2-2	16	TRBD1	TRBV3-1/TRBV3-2	CASSQEWGTGPGELFF	TGTGCCAGCAGCCAAGAGTGGGGGACAGGGCCCGGGGAGCTGTTTTTT
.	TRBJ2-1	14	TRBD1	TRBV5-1	CASSRDRGNNEQFF	TGCGCCAGCAGCCGGGACAGGGGGAACAATGAGCAGTTCTTC
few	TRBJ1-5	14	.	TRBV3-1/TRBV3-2	CASSPMGSSPPQHF	TGTGCCAGCAGCCCTATGGGCAGTTCACCGCCCCAGCATTTT
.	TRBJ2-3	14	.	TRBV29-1	CSVILRALTDTQYF	TGCAGCGTCATTCTCAGGGCCCTCACAGATACGCAGTATTTT
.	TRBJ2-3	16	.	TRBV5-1	CASSLELLAPGDTQYF	TGCGCCAGCAGCTTGGAGCTACTAGCTCCCGGAGATACGCAGTATTTT
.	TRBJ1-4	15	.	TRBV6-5	CASRTGQQTNEKLFF	TGTGCCAGCAGGACCGGACAGCAAACTAATGAAAAACTGTTTTTT
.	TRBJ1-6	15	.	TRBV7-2	CASSRAGLYNSPLHF	TGTGCCAGCAGCCGCGCCGGGCTCTATAATTCACCCCTCCACTTT
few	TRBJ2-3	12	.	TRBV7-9	CASSLSTDTQYF	TGTGCCAGCAGCTTGTCCACAGATACGCAGTATTTT
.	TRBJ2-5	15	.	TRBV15	CATSRDRGLQETQYF	TGTGCCACCAGCAGAGATCGTGGCCTCCAAGAGACCCAGTACTTC
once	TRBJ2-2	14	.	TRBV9	CASSVGRLNGGLFF	TGTGCCAGCAGCGTAGGACGGCTCAACGGGGGGCTGTTTTTT
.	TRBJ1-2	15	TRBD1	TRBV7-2	CASSFGTGGNYGYTF	TGTGCCAGCAGCTTCGGGACAGGGGGCAACTATGGCTACACCTTC
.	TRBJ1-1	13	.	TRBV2	CASSQELGAEAFF	TGTGCCAGCAGTCAAGAGTTGGGGGCGGAAGCTTTCTTT
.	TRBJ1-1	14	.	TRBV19	CASSRWAVNTEAFF	TGTGCCAGTAGTCGGTGGGCGGTGAACACTGAAGCTTTCTTT
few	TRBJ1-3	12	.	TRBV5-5	CASSQGGNTIYF	TGTGCCAGCAGCCAGGGCGGAAACACCATATATTTT
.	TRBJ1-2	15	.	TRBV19	CASSSGIGADYGYTF	TGTGCCAGTAGTAGTGGAATAGGGGCGGACTATGGCTACACCTTC
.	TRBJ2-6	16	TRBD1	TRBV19	CASSTQGAQGANVLTF	TGTGCCAGTAGTACCCAGGGGGCGCAGGGGGCCAACGTCCTGACTTTC
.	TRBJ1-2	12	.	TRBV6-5	CASSPQGYGYTF	TGTGCCAGCAGTCCACAGGGCTATGGCTACACCTTC
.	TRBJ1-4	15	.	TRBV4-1	CASSQVGAANEKLFF	TGCGCCAGCAGCCAAGTCGGGGCGGCTAATGAAAAACTGTTTTTT
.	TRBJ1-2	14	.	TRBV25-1	CASRPDRENYGYTF	TGTGCCAGCAGGCCCGACAGAGAGAACTATGGCTACACCTTC
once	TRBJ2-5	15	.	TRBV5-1	CASSFLPGIQETQYF	TGCGCCAGCAGCTTCCTTCCCGGGATCCAAGAGACCCAGTACTTC
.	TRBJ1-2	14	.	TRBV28	CASSLEHANYGYTF	TGTGCCAGCAGTTTGGAGCATGCTAACTATGGCTACACCTTC
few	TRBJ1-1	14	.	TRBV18	CASSTAGGNTEAFF	TGTGCCAGCTCCACGGCGGGGGGTAACACTGAAGCTTTCTTT
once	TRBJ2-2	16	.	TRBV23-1	CASIADRRSNTGELFF	TGCGCCAGCATTGCGGACAGAAGGTCAAACACCGGGGAGCTGTTTTTT
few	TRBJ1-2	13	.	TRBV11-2	CASSLGQNYGYTF	TGTGCCAGCAGCTTAGGGCAAAACTATGGCTACACCTTC
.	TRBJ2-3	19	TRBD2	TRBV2	CASSAILAGGPSFTDTQYF	TGTGCCAGCAGCGCAATTTTAGCGGGGGGGCCTTCGTTCACAGATACGCAGTATTTT
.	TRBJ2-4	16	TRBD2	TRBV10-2	CASLPQGGLAKNIQYF	TGCGCCAGCCTCCCGCAGGGAGGGTTGGCCAAAAACATTCAGTACTTC
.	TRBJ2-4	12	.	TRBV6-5	CASKGGGNIQYF	TGTGCCAGCAAGGGGGGGGGTAACATTCAGTACTTC
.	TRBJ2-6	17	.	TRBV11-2	CASTLMDSPSGANVLTF	TGTGCCAGCACCCTCATGGACAGCCCCTCTGGGGCCAACGTCCTGACTTTC
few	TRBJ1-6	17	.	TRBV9	CASSVGSPGKENSPLHF	TGTGCCAGCAGCGTAGGTTCCCCAGGGAAGGAAAATTCACCCCTCCACTTT